This T cell receptor (beta chain) was recorded in a study of cytomegalovirus exposure and HLA in healthy donors. Points from the study as a whole: In vitro data verified three CMV-associated chains as specific for CMV antigens. Across donors, most TCRs were seen rarely, yet some public ones were widespread. A list of 150 or so TCR beta chains associated with cytomegalovirus was given.

About this clone itself: What it binds is unknown.

It was with 60 Vbeta and 13 Jbeta primers that the PCR ran. Methods used by the authors: An analysis performed later counted around 86 million unique TCR beta chains (around 9.9 million of them shared). Profiling relied on immunoSEQ multiplex PCR, and the TCRdb table lists in-frame clones only, not all of them. Clone size and V and J calls were adopted from that table, with D and trimming inferred from the DNA. Seen in this sample are about 130,000 clones; the ten most common clones hold over 1.5%. Specimen: PBMCs. The sequence was collected from a man between 18 and 35 years old in good health and CMV-seronegative.

Written as DNA, the CDR3 is TGCGCCAGCAGAAACGGACAGGGACTGTCCTACGAGCAGTACTTC. This codes for CASRNGQGLSYEQYF. The V call is TRBV5-1, the J call TRBJ2-7; the match to TRBD1 covers 8 bases. Germline assignment: CDR1 SGHRS and CDR2 YFSETQ. J was trimmed by 1 base and V by 5 bases; bases with no gene match: 8. The CDR3 spans 15 residues.